This TCR beta chain was found in a study of T cell responses to AZD1222 COVID-19 vaccine. General study findings and limits: Two AZD1222 administrations were followed by greater Spike-specific TCR breadth and depth. Spike regions recognized by vaccine-associated CD4 TCRs spanned the protein, led by 160-218 and 743-854.

In regard to this clone: Its antigen is unknown.

The germline gives CDR1 MNHEY, CDR2 SMNVEV (reference sequence). V was pared by 3 bases and J by 0 bases, with 5 bases of the junction left unmatched. This CDR3 comprises 17 residues. The assay was immunoSEQ multiplex PCR, and TCRdb's table has in-frame clones only and misses some. The repertoire has approximately 180,000 clones, 80% to 90% of them found once; the top ten carry more than 7%. The source was peripheral blood, collected on day 0 of AZD1222 vaccination. The chain joins TRBV27 to TRBJ2-3, with TRBD2 matching 11 bases. This receptor was obtained from an adult in good health. The CDR3 region is CASSLIAGGPSTDTQYF. In nucleotides, the CDR3 is TGTGCCAGCAGTTTGATAGCGGGGGGGCCTAGCACAGATACGCAGTATTTT.